This T cell receptor beta chain was identified during a study of control samples from healthy donors and cancer patients. This CDR3 comprises 11 residues. Germline values: CDR1 LNHDA, CDR2 SQIVND (reference sequence). The V gene lost 4 bases and the J gene lost 4 bases, with 2 bases spanning the gap. This table comes from immunoSEQ multiplex PCR, and its TCRdb copy is limited to in-frame clones, with some not included. Of 35,000 to 45,000 clones listed, about 91% were seen once; the top ten hold 22%. The chain links TRBV19 to TRBJ1-3; no definite D call. The sequenced sample was PBMCs. The sequence came from a middle-aged woman with head and neck cancer. CDR3 sequence reads: CASSRGNTIYF. The CDR3 DNA reads as TGTGCCAGTAGTAGGGGAAACACCATATATTTT.